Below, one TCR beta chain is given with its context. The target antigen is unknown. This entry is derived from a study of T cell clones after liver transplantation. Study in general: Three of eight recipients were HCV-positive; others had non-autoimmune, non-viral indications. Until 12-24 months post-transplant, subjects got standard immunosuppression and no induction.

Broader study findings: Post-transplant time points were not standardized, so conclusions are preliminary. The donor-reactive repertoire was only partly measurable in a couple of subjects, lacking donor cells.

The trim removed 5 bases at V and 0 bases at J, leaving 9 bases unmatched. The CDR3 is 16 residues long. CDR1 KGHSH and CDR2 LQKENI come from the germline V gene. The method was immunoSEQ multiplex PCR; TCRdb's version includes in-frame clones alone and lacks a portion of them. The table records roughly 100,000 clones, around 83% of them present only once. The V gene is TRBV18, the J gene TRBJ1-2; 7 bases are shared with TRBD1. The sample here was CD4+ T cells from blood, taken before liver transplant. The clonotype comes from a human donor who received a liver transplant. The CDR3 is CASSLGQEPANYGYTF. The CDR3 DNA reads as TGTGCCAGCTCATTAGGACAGGAGCCTGCTAACTATGGCTACACCTTC.